These 24 T cell receptor beta chains share one sample of origin, sequenced in a study of blood T cells in healthy people across ages. Using a J-beta primer mix together with a sample-barcoded 5' primer, a second PCR was run for roughly 7 to 11 cycles. TCRdb re-called the 5' RACE reads with MiXCR, one entry per CDR3 protein. The data hold about 810,000 distinct CDR3 sequences, with around 36% observed a single time. The specimen was blood. Receptors originate from a man aged 18 to 30 in good health.

The CDR3 bases are TGTGCCATCAGTGTTACTGAGATGGATGAGCAGTTCTTC. This codes for CAISVTEMDEQFF. The chain couples TRBV10-3 to TRBJ2-1; no definite D call. CDR1 is ENHRY, CDR2 SYGVKD, per germline. V was shortened by 4 bases and J by 8 bases, with 12 bases between the two germline ends. This CDR3 contains 13 residues.

In regard to this clonotype: A much larger clone lies a single base off, so this may be a read error. This rearrangement joins TRBV27 to TRBJ2-1; TRBD2 is a possible D gene (6 bases). Trimming left V 7 bases short and J 13 bases short, with 20 bases between. The CDR3 spans 13 residues. The germline V gene encodes CDR1 MNHEY and CDR2 SMNVEV (reference sequence). In DNA, the CDR3 is TGTGCCAGCAAGGGACTTGACGGAGAGACCCAGTTCTTC. Its protein product is CASKGLDGETQFF.

The chain links TRBV20-1 to TRBJ2-7, with unresolved D. Per germline, CDR1 DFQATT and CDR2 SNEGSKA (reference sequence). This CDR3 has 14 residues. V lost 2 bases and J lost 1, with 12 bases in between. DNA of the CDR3: TGCAGTGCTAGAACTCGGCAAGCTTCCTACGAGCAGTACTTC. This encodes CSARTRQASYEQYF.

This clonotype appeared a few times. The chain carries TRBV20-1 and TRBJ2-3, with D maybe TRBD2 (6 bases). The germline CDR1 and CDR2 sequences are DFQATT and SNEGSKA (reference sequence). The CDR3 has 14 amino acids. V was shortened by 2 bases and J by 3 bases, with 12 bases between the two germline ends. The CDR3 DNA follows: TGCAGTGCTAGACCGGGACTTTCAACAGATACGCAGTATTTT. Its protein is CSARPGLSTDTQYF.

The chain employs TRBV6-5 and TRBJ2-1; D might be TRBD2 (6 bases). The tail of the sequence fits TRBJ2-7 better, so the J call may be wrong. Germline loops: CDR1 MNHEY, CDR2 SVGAGI. The length of the CDR3 is 17 residues. The CDR3, as DNA: TGTGCCAGCAGTTATTCCTCCAGCGGGCGTTCCTACAATGAGCAGTACTTC. Protein product: CASSYSSSGRSYNEQYF.

Only a few counts were recorded for this clonotype. The chain links TRBV7-2 to TRBJ1-2; D might be TRBD1 (5 bases). Trimming stripped 4 bases from V and 4 bases from J, with 19 bases between. The CDR3 totals 16 residues. Germline V gene sequence: CDR1 SGHTA, CDR2 FQGNSA. The chain's CDR3 is CASSSERSGPAYGYTF. The CDR3, as DNA: TGTGCCAGCAGCTCAGAAAGGTCGGGACCAGCCTATGGCTACACCTTC.

The chain couples TRBV5-5 to TRBJ2-7; possible D gene TRBD1, 6 bases. The germline gives CDR1 SGHKS, CDR2 YYEKEE (reference sequence). With 0 bases removed from V and 1 base from J, the gap between germline ends came to 17 bases. The CDR3 has 17 residues. The CDR3 reads CASSLEFSRGWSYEQYF. The CDR3 DNA reads TGTGCCAGCAGCTTGGAATTTTCCAGGGGATGGTCCTACGAGCAGTACTTC.

The genes are TRBV4-1 and TRBJ2-2; D is possibly TRBD1 or TRBD2 (5 bases each). The V gene lost 3 bases and the J gene lost 4 bases, with 12 bases spanning the gap. The CDR3 is 15 amino acids. Germline V gives CDR1 MGHRA, CDR2 YSYEKL. The CDR3 region has the DNA TGCGCCAGCAGCCACCGGGACCCGGGCACCGGGGAGCTGTTTTTT. Protein: CASSHRDPGTGELFF.

CDR3 DNA: TGTGCCAGCAGCTTAGCGGTAGGGGGCTACACAGATACGCAGTATTTT. Its protein product is CASSLAVGGYTDTQYF. The chain couples TRBV7-9 to TRBJ2-3; 7 bases map to TRBD1. With 0 bases clipped from V and 2 bases from J, the junction kept 5 bases outside the gene matches. Germline V gene sequence: CDR1 SEHNR, CDR2 FQNEAQ (reference sequence). The CDR3 contains 16 residues.

There are a few counts of this clonotype. This chain joins TRBV5-1 and TRBJ2-7; no reliable D call. The germline CDR1 and CDR2 sequences are SGHRS and YFSETQ. This CDR3 comprises 13 residues. Trimming removed 4 bases from V and 2 bases from J, with 10 bases in between. CDR3 sequence: CASSPVQTYEQYF. The CDR3 bases are TGCGCCAGCAGCCCTGTACAGACCTACGAGCAGTACTTC. The full variable domain, with the rest looked up from reference TRBV5-1 and TRBJ2-7, is KAGVTQTPRYLIKTRGQQVTLSCSPISGHRSVSWYQQTPGQGLQFLFEYFSETQRNKGNFPGRFSGRQFSNSRSEMNVSTLELGDSALYLCASSPVQTYEQYFGPGTRLTVT.

There are many counts of this clonotype. The chain joins TRBV12-3 or TRBV12-4 to TRBJ1-5, with D perhaps matching TRBD1 (5 bases). The CDR3 spans 13 residues. V was pared by 5 bases and J by 4 bases, with 9 bases between. The CDR3 nucleotides are TGTGCCAGCAGTCTGACAGAAAATCAGCCCCAGCATTTT. It specifies CASSLTENQPQHF.

The chain has TRBV4-3 and TRBJ2-6; D is ambiguous. Germline CDR1 is LGHNA and CDR2 is YSLEER. The V and J ends lost 0 bases and 2 bases respectively, with 8 bases between them. The CDR3 runs to 16 residues. The CDR3 region is CASSQDLAAGANVLTF. CDR3 bases: TGCGCCAGCAGCCAAGATTTGGCAGCTGGGGCCAACGTCCTGACTTTC.

The rearrangement links TRBV12-3 or TRBV12-4 to TRBJ2-5, with TRBD2 as a possible D gene (6 bases). The CDR3 is 13 amino acids. V was cut by 4 bases and J by 13 bases, with 19 bases left in between. CDR3 region: CASSSAGPGEWYF. The CDR3 bases are TGTGCCAGCAGTTCCGCGGGGCCCGGGGAATGGTACTTC.

This clonotype was seen more than once but under ten times. This chain links TRBV6-2 or TRBV6-3 with TRBJ2-3, with TRBD1 identical over 8 bases. V lost 8 bases to trimming and J lost 6 bases; unmatched junction nucleotides: 7. From germline, CDR1 is MNHEY and CDR2 SVGEGT. This CDR3 comprises 13 residues. The CDR3 protein is CASHRTGTDTQYF. CDR3 nucleotide sequence: TGTGCCAGCCACAGGACAGGGACCGATACGCAGTATTTT.

The J gene is TRBJ1-2, the V gene TRBV10-3, with no clear D. This CDR3 comprises 14 residues. Deletions cut 4 bases from V and 10 bases from J, with 19 bases between. CDR1 is ENHRY and CDR2 is SYGVKD in the germline V gene. CDR3 sequence (DNA): TGTGCCATCAGTGGAACTGGAGGCTCCAACAACTACACCTTC. Encoded protein: CAISGTGGSNNYTF.

Notes on this clonotype: A read error is possible here, since a much larger clone lies one base away. The chain employs TRBV12-3 or TRBV12-4 and TRBJ2-3; either TRBD1 or TRBD2 may supply D (5 bases each). CDR3 length: 14 residues. Between the trimmed V and J ends, which lost 6 bases and 0 bases, there was a span of 10 bases. CDR3: CASRSGRSTDTQYF. CDR3 nucleotide sequence: TGTGCCAGCAGATCGGGACGCAGCACAGATACGCAGTATTTT.

The rearrangement uses TRBV18 and TRBJ2-1; D is undetermined. Trimming cost V 2 bases and J 10 bases, with 9 bases left between them. The CDR3 length is 12 residues. Germline V CDR1 and CDR2: KGHSH, LQKENI. The CDR3 DNA reads as TGTGCCAGCTCACCAAGCCAATACGAGCAGTTCTTC. It translates to CASSPSQYEQFF.

This sequence joins TRBV9 and TRBJ2-1, with unresolved D. V was pared by 3 bases and J by 10 bases, with 14 bases between. Germline-derived CDR1 and CDR2 are SGDLS and YYNGEE. This CDR3 contains 13 residues. Written as DNA, the CDR3 is TGTGCCAGCAGCGCCTCCGTGGGTCGGGAGCAGTTCTTC. This codes for CASSASVGREQFF.

The chain joins TRBV28 to TRBJ2-3, with a tentative D call TRBD1 (5 bases). Germline V gene sequence: CDR1 MDHEN, CDR2 SYDVKM. Deletions cut 3 bases from V and 7 bases from J, with 17 bases between. This CDR3 is built from 15 residues. The CDR3 DNA is TGTGCCAGCAGTTTCGAAACAGGTACCAGGAATACGCAGTATTTT. Translating it yields CASSFETGTRNTQYF.

CDR3 residues: CSATTGGNYNEQFF. CDR3 bases: TGCAGTGCTACGACAGGGGGTAACTACAATGAGCAGTTCTTC. This chain joins TRBV20-1 and TRBJ2-1; TRBD1 aligns across 9 bases. Trimming took 4 bases from V and 3 from J; bases not matched to a gene: 4. In germline, CDR1 is DFQATT, CDR2 SNEGSKA (reference sequence). The length of the CDR3 is 14 residues.

The rearrangement joins TRBV7-2 to TRBJ1-6, with 9 bases fitting TRBD1. J was trimmed by 5 bases and V by 6 bases; bases with no gene match: 5. This CDR3 has 15 residues. The germline V gene has CDR1 SGHTA and CDR2 FQGNSA. CDR3 in amino acids: CASRGQGLNNSPLHF. CDR3 bases: TGTGCCAGCAGGGGACAGGGCCTTAATAATTCACCCCTCCACTTT.

This clonotype occurred a few times. This may arise from a read error, as a much more abundant clone is one base away. The chain couples TRBV12-3 or TRBV12-4 to TRBJ2-7; 10 bases align to TRBD2. This CDR3 spans 14 amino acids. After removal of 5 bases from V and 2 bases from J, the junction contained 3 bases not matched to a gene. The CDR3 is CASSVSGGAYEQYF. CDR3 coding DNA: TGTGCCAGCAGTGTCAGCGGGGGGGCCTACGAGCAGTACTTC.

This clonotype was counted many times. The gene calls are TRBV6-5 and TRBJ2-7, with 9 bases lining up with TRBD1. CDR1 is MNHEY, CDR2 SVGAGI, per germline. Losses at the gene ends were 2 bases for V and 2 bases for J; bases not matched to a gene: 1. The CDR3 is 14 amino acids. CDR3 nucleotides: TGTGCCAGCAGTTACCGGGACAGGGCCTACGAGCAGTACTTC. Translating gives CASSYRDRAYEQYF.

Here the CDR3 reads CASSVGGGLPYNEQFF. CDR3 coding DNA: TGTGCCAGCAGCGTAGGGGGAGGCCTCCCCTACAATGAGCAGTTCTTC. The V gene is TRBV9, the J gene TRBJ2-1; maybe TRBD2 (6 bases). CDR1 is SGDLS, CDR2 YYNGEE, per germline. Trimming took 0 bases from V and 2 from J, leaving 12 bases between them. This CDR3 comprises 16 residues. Supplemented by reference TRBV9 and TRBJ2-1, the full variable domain reads DSGVTQTPKHLITATGQRVTLRCSPRSGDLSVYWYQQSLDQGLQFLIQYYNGEERAKGNILERFSAQQFPDLHSELNLSSLELGDSALYFCASSVGGGLPYNEQFFGPGTRLTVL.